This passage covers 32 T cell receptor beta chains from one sample sequenced in a study of blood T cell repertoires in COVID-19. Profiling relied on immunoSEQ multiplex PCR, and the TCRdb table lists in-frame clones only, not all of them. The sample lists roughly 200,000 clones; approximately 88% were seen once. The sample consisted of peripheral blood. Source of these receptors: a woman aged 40-49 years with COVID-19, enrolled during active disease.

This chain connects TRBV29-1 to TRBJ1-4; no clear D gene. The germline gives CDR1 SQVTM, CDR2 ANQGSEA. V was pared by 1 base and J by 4 bases, with 13 bases between. This CDR3 spans 15 amino acids. The CDR3 coding sequence is TGCAGCGTTGAAGTCAGAGGCCAGCTTAATGAAAAACTGTTTTTT. Residues: CSVEVRGQLNEKLFF.

The CDR3 bases are TGCGCCAGCAGCTTGTTCACAGGCGGCTCCTACAATGAGCAGTTCTTC. Translating it yields CASSLFTGGSYNEQFF. The rearrangement links TRBV5-1 to TRBJ2-1, with a tentative D call TRBD1 (5 bases). Germline V gene sequence: CDR1 SGHRS, CDR2 YFSETQ. The germline V and J ends were trimmed by 1 base and 0 bases, with 11 bases remaining between them. The CDR3 contains 16 residues.

The CDR3 loop is CATPLAGARTDTQYF. CDR3 coding DNA: TGTGCCACCCCCTTAGCGGGGGCCCGCACAGATACGCAGTATTTT. The rearrangement joins TRBV15 to TRBJ2-3; 9 bases align to TRBD2. The J segment lost 1 base and the V segment lost 8 bases, leaving 7 bases of the junction unmatched. This CDR3 has 15 residues. Germline assignment: CDR1 LNHNV and CDR2 YYDKDF (reference sequence).

This chain connects TRBV7-9 to TRBJ1-2; 7 bases fit TRBD1. Germline V gene sequence: CDR1 SEHNR, CDR2 FQNEAQ (reference sequence). CDR3 length: 14 amino acids. The V and J ends lost 2 bases and 2 bases, in that order; junction bases with no gene match: 2. The CDR3 spells CASSLTGQNYGYTF. The CDR3, as DNA: TGTGCCAGCAGCTTAACGGGACAGAACTATGGCTACACCTTC.

The J gene is TRBJ2-7, the V gene TRBV11-2; D is possibly TRBD2 (5 bases). The CDR3 is 13 amino acids. V lost 2 bases and J lost 2, with 7 bases in between. Germline CDR1 is SGHAT and CDR2 is FQNNGV. The DNA for the CDR3 is TGTGCCAGCAGCTTATCGGGGACCTACGAGCAGTACTTC. Its protein is CASSLSGTYEQYF. Supplemented by reference TRBV11-2 and TRBJ2-7, the full variable domain reads EAGVAQSPRYKIIEKRQSVAFWCNPISGHATLYWYQQILGQGPKLLIQFQNNGVVDDSQLPKDRFSAERLKGVDSTLKIQPAKLEDSAVYLCASSLSGTYEQYFGPGTRLTVT.

The CDR3 DNA sequence: TGTGCCAGTAGTATTATTCTCGACAGGGTCTCACATTCACCCCTCCACTTT. Encoded protein: CASSIILDRVSHSPLHF. J is TRBJ1-6 and V is TRBV19; TRBD1 matches at 7 bases. CDR1 is LNHDA and CDR2 is SQIVND in the germline V gene (reference sequence). CDR3 length: 17 amino acids. V was pared by 3 bases and J by 8 bases, with 13 bases of the junction left unmatched.

The rearrangement uses TRBV15 and TRBJ2-7; 9 positions agree with TRBD1. Losses at the gene ends were 3 bases for V and 5 bases for J; bases not matched to a gene: 11. Germline V gene sequence: CDR1 LNHNV, CDR2 YYDKDF (reference sequence). The CDR3 is made up of 16 amino acids. The CDR3 region is CATSRVPGTGRHEQYF. The CDR3 nucleotides read TGTGCCACCAGCAGGGTACCCGGGACAGGGAGGCACGAGCAGTACTTC.

The J gene is TRBJ2-5, the V gene TRBV19; TRBD2 aligns across 10 bases. The V and J ends lost 8 bases and 6 bases, in that order; junction bases with no gene match: 6. Looked up from germline, CDR1 is LNHDA and CDR2 is SQIVND (reference sequence). This CDR3 is built from 13 residues. The CDR3 sequence: CASWLAGVKTQYF. CDR3 DNA: TGTGCCAGTTGGCTAGCGGGGGTGAAGACCCAGTACTTC.

The chain joins TRBV6-5 to TRBJ1-1, with 8 nucleotides matching TRBD1. The J segment lost 0 bases and the V segment lost 6 bases, leaving 3 bases of the junction unmatched. The germline V gene has CDR1 MNHEY and CDR2 SVGAGI. The CDR3 has 14 amino acids. Written as DNA, the CDR3 is TGTGCCAGCAGGGACAGGGCCATGAACACTGAAGCTTTCTTT. This codes for CASRDRAMNTEAFF.

The chain carries TRBV4-1 and TRBJ2-2, with TRBD2 matching 7 bases. Germline-derived CDR1 and CDR2 are MGHRA and YSYEKL. V dropped 1 base and J dropped 6; count of bases not matched to a gene: 8. The CDR3 sequence is 16 residues long. In DNA form, the CDR3 reads TGCGCCAGCAGCCAAGCCAGCGGGGTAGGGGCCGGGGAGCTGTTTTTT. The encoded protein is CASSQASGVGAGELFF.

The rearrangement links TRBV11-2 to TRBJ1-5; D uncertain. Trimming shortened V by 0 bases and J by 4 bases, and 13 bases separated the two germline ends. The CDR3 covers 16 residues. Germline V gene sequence: CDR1 SGHAT, CDR2 FQNNGV. The CDR3 nucleotides are TGTGCCAGCAGCTTAGATTACCGGAGTCCAAATCAGCCCCAGCATTTT. It yields the protein CASSLDYRSPNQPQHF.

This clone was seen once. V gene TRBV6-5 combines with J gene TRBJ1-6; TRBD1 might be the D (6 bases). This CDR3 spans 16 amino acids. The germline CDR1 and CDR2 sequences are MNHEY and SVGAGI. Deletions cut 0 bases from V and 6 bases from J, with 12 bases between. The CDR3 DNA follows: TGTGCCAGCAGTTACTCGCAGGGGCGAAGTAATTCACCCCTCCACTTT. This encodes CASSYSQGRSNSPLHF.

The chain carries TRBV2 and TRBJ2-5, with D possibly being TRBD1 (5 bases). Trimming cost V 4 bases and J 6 bases, with 15 bases left between them. The CDR3 extends over 14 amino acids. Germline assignment: CDR1 SNHLY and CDR2 FYNNEI. DNA of the CDR3: TGTGCCAGCAGTGGCACAGGTCAAGGGAAGACCCAGTACTTC. Its protein is CASSGTGQGKTQYF.

The chain joins TRBV7-3 to TRBJ1-6, with D perhaps matching TRBD1 (6 bases). This CDR3 region has 15 residues. CDR1 is SGHTA, CDR2 FQGTGA, per germline. The germline V and J ends were trimmed by 2 bases and 7 bases, with 12 bases remaining between them. The DNA of the CDR3 is TGTGCCAGCAGCTTATCGTCCAGGGGAAATTCACCCCTCCACTTT. Translated: CASSLSSRGNSPLHF.

V gene TRBV7-9 combines with J gene TRBJ1-2; D is unclear. The V and J ends lost 3 bases and 4 bases respectively, with 9 bases between them. The CDR3 loop spans 13 amino acids. Per germline, CDR1 SEHNR and CDR2 FQNEAQ (reference sequence). In DNA, the CDR3 is TGTGCCAGCAGCTTTGTCGGGATCTATGGCTACACCTTC. The encoded protein is CASSFVGIYGYTF.

V and J are TRBV24-1 and TRBJ2-7, with 9 bases that match TRBD2. Looked up from germline, CDR1 is KGHDR and CDR2 is SFDVKD. The CDR3 totals 15 residues. The J segment lost 1 base and the V segment lost 3 bases, leaving 3 bases of the junction unmatched. CDR3 in DNA: TGTGCCACCAGTGATGAAGCGGGAGGTTCCTACGAGCAGTACTTC. Translating gives CATSDEAGGSYEQYF.

The V gene is TRBV19, the J gene TRBJ2-1; a possible D gene is TRBD1 (6 bases). Germline loops: CDR1 LNHDA, CDR2 SQIVND (reference sequence). CDR3 length equals 13 residues. Between the trimmed V and J ends, which lost 6 bases and 3 bases, there was a span of 9 bases. The CDR3, as DNA: TGTGCCAGTAGAAGGGGGAACTACAATGAGCAGTTCTTC. As protein: CASRRGNYNEQFF. Full variable domain (rest looked up from reference TRBV19 and TRBJ2-1): DGGITQSPKYLFRKEGQNVTLSCEQNLNHDAMYWYRQDPGQGLRLIYYSQIVNDFQKGDIAEGYSVSREKKESFPLTVTSAQKNPTAFYLCASRRGNYNEQFFGPGTRLTVL.

The V call is TRBV7-9, the J call TRBJ2-7; no reliable D call. The CDR3 totals 15 residues. The V gene lost 1 base and the J gene lost 6 bases, with 16 bases spanning the gap. Germline loops: CDR1 SEHNR, CDR2 FQNEAQ (reference sequence). The CDR3 protein is CASSLGRSFGVEQYF. CDR3 in DNA: TGTGCCAGCAGCTTAGGGCGGTCATTTGGTGTCGAGCAGTACTTC.

This clone was picked up many times. The chain has TRBV6-5 and TRBJ1-2; D remains unclear. This CDR3 is 15 amino acids long. The V gene's germline CDR1 is MNHEY and CDR2 SVGAGI. V gave up 5 bases and J gave up 0 bases, with 13 bases separating them. DNA for the CDR3: TGTGCCAGCAGTCCCAACCGAGCCACTAACTATGGCTACACCTTC. Protein sequence: CASSPNRATNYGYTF.

The chain couples TRBV7-9 to TRBJ2-1; TRBD2 is a possible D gene (5 bases). This CDR3 is 12 amino acids long. Germline lookup yields CDR1 SEHNR and CDR2 FQNEAQ (reference sequence). V was pared by 5 bases and J by 7 bases, with 9 bases between. The CDR3 loop is CASSPGRNEQFF. CDR3 DNA sequence: TGTGCCAGCAGCCCGGGAAGGAATGAGCAGTTCTTC.

CDR3: CASSLGQSTYEQYF. DNA for the CDR3: TGTGCCAGCAGTCTCGGACAGAGTACCTACGAGCAGTACTTC. The chain is built from TRBV27 and TRBJ2-7; TRBD1 is a possible D gene (6 bases). Trimming stripped 5 bases from V and 2 bases from J, with 13 bases between. Germline CDR1 is MNHEY and CDR2 is SMNVEV (reference sequence). CDR3 length: 14 amino acids.

The chain employs TRBV24-1 and TRBJ1-5; D not certain. The CDR3 totals 16 residues. The germline V gene has CDR1 KGHDR and CDR2 SFDVKD. V was clipped by 3 bases and J by 0 bases, with 11 bases between them. CDR3 DNA sequence: TGTGCCACCAGTGATGCGACTTTCTATAGCAATCAGCCCCAGCATTTT. It yields the protein CATSDATFYSNQPQHF.

V and J are TRBV27 and TRBJ1-1; 7 positions agree with TRBD1. Germline CDR1 MNHEY, CDR2 SMNVEV (reference sequence). V shed 6 bases, J shed 3 bases, and the junction held 1 base outside the gene matches. The CDR3 runs to 12 residues. CDR3 sequence: CASRQGYTEAFF. CDR3 in DNA: TGTGCCAGCAGACAGGGGTACACTGAAGCTTTCTTT.

This chain connects TRBV4-2 to TRBJ1-2; D is unclear. Trimming took off 0 bases at V and 4 bases at J, with 12 bases between the two ends. From germline, CDR1 is LGHNA and CDR2 YNFKEQ. The CDR3 is 15 amino acids. This CDR3 reads CASSQDLGEIYGYTF. DNA of the CDR3: TGTGCCAGCAGCCAAGATCTTGGAGAGATCTATGGCTACACCTTC.

V is TRBV6-5 and J is TRBJ2-1; tentative D call: TRBD2 (6 bases). Germline loops: CDR1 MNHEY, CDR2 SVGAGI. The V end was cut by 7 bases, the J end by 5 bases, with 18 bases between. The CDR3 has 15 residues. The CDR3 here is CASNKEGKGNNEQFF. DNA for the CDR3: TGTGCCAGCAACAAGGAGGGGAAGGGCAACAATGAGCAGTTCTTC.

Points on this clone: This sample includes further DNA sequences coding for the same CDR3. This chain links TRBV18 with TRBJ2-7, with 8 bases aligning to TRBD1. The junction had 4 bases not matched to a gene; V was cut back by 6 bases and J by 3 bases. Germline V lookup: CDR1 KGHSH, CDR2 LQKENI. The CDR3 is 13 amino acids. Here the CDR3 DNA reads TGTGCCAGCTCCCGGGGACAGGACTACGAGCAGTACTTC. Its protein product is CASSRGQDYEQYF.

V gene TRBV2 combines with J gene TRBJ2-1; the D gene is possibly TRBD2 (5 bases). CDR1 is SNHLY and CDR2 is FYNNEI in the germline V gene. V was clipped by 7 bases and J by 2 bases, with 15 bases between them. CDR3 length: 15 residues. The CDR3 sequence: CASNAVDFAYNEQFF. The CDR3 nucleotides are TGTGCCAGCAACGCCGTGGACTTCGCCTACAATGAGCAGTTCTTC.

The V gene is TRBV4-1, the J gene TRBJ1-3; D is ambiguous. V was cut by 0 bases and J by 3 bases, with 9 bases left in between. Germline V lookup: CDR1 MGHRA, CDR2 YSYEKL. There are 15 residues in the CDR3. The CDR3 region has the DNA TGCGCCAGCAGCCAAGATAAGGCAGGTGGAAACACCATATATTTT. Its protein is CASSQDKAGGNTIYF.

V gene TRBV6-4 combines with J gene TRBJ2-5; 10 nucleotides agree with TRBD2. The germline gives CDR1 MRHNA, CDR2 SNTAGT. The CDR3 has 15 amino acids. Losses at the gene ends were 4 bases for V and 1 base for J; bases not matched to a gene: 3. The CDR3 reads CASSAVAGGQETQYF. The CDR3 DNA follows: TGTGCCAGCAGTGCCGTAGCGGGAGGCCAAGAGACCCAGTACTTC.

The chain is built from TRBV28 and TRBJ2-5, with 7 bases aligning to TRBD2. This CDR3 comprises 14 residues. CDR1 is MDHEN and CDR2 is SYDVKM in the germline V gene. The trim removed 6 bases at V and 1 base at J, leaving 5 bases unmatched. The chain's CDR3 is CASSSGLLQETQYF. CDR3 DNA: TGTGCCAGCAGCTCGGGACTACTCCAAGAGACCCAGTACTTC.

The chain uses TRBV7-2 and TRBJ1-1; D is unresolved. The CDR3 totals 14 residues. In germline, CDR1 is SGHTA, CDR2 FQGNSA. V was shortened by 2 bases and J by 0 bases, with 7 bases between the two germline ends. The DNA of the CDR3 is TGTGCCAGCAGCTTAAGCCGATTGAACACTGAAGCTTTCTTT. Its protein is CASSLSRLNTEAFF.

This clone has a handful of counts. The gene calls are TRBV7-9 and TRBJ1-4; TRBD1 is a possible D gene (6 bases). Per the germline V gene, CDR1 is SEHNR and CDR2 is FQNEAQ (reference sequence). Trimming cost V 2 bases and J 3 bases, with 10 bases left between them. CDR3 length: 15 residues. Written as DNA, the CDR3 is TGTGCCAGCAGCTTACAACAGGGCTCTAATGAAAAACTGTTTTTT. Its protein product is CASSLQQGSNEKLFF.